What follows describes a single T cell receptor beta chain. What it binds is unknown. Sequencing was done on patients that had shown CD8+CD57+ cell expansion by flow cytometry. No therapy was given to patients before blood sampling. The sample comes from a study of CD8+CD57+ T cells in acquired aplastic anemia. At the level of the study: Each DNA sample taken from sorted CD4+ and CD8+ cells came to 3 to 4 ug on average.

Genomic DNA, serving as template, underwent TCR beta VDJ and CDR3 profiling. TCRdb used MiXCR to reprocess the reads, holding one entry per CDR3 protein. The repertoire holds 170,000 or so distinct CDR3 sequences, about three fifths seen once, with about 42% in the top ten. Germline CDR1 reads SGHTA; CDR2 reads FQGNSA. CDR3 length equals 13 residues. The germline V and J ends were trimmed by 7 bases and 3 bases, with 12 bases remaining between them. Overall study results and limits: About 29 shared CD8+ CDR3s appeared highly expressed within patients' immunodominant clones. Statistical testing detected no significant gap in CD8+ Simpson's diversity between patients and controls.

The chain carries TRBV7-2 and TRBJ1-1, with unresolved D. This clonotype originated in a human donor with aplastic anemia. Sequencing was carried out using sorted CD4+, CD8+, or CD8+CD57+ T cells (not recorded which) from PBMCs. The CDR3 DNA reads TGTGCCAGCAAGGAGGGCCCTTACACTGAAGCTTTCTTT. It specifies CASKEGPYTEAFF.